The 18 T cell receptor beta chains listed next were all sequenced from one sample in a study of Ad26.COV2.S vaccination and SARS-CoV-2 variants. Repertoires were generated with immunoSEQ multiplex PCR, while TCRdb's copy carries only in-frame clones and drops some. Of 250,000 to 300,000 clones listed, around 87% were seen once; the top ten hold roughly 3.5%. Indicated treatment: some 20 received Ad26.COV2.S at low or high dose, single or two shots; a few received placebo; per-sample allocation not given. Collection of samples fell on day 63 after the first vaccine or placebo injection. This specimen consisted of peripheral blood, obtained in a trial of Ad26.COV2.S vaccine versus placebo. The receptor source for this set is a person aged 18 to 65 who received the Ad26.COV2.S COVID-19 vaccine or a placebo.

As concerns this clone: One junction end disagrees with the germline gene, perhaps due to a read error. The gene calls are TRBV6-5 and TRBJ1-2; TRBD1 might be the D (6 bases). The CDR3 loop spans 12 amino acids. Germline loops: CDR1 MNHEY, CDR2 SVGAGI. CDR3 loop: CASGTRGGGRAF. In DNA form, the CDR3 reads TGTGCCAGCGGGACCAGGGGCGGCGGCAGGGCCTTC.

The chain joins TRBV3-1 (or the pseudogene TRBV3-2) to TRBJ2-3; 10 positions match TRBD2. The CDR3 covers 18 residues. Germline trimming cut 1 base from V and 0 bases from J; bases unmatched to any gene: 7. CDR1 LGHDT and CDR2 YNNKEL come from the germline V gene (reference sequence). CDR3 amino acids: CASSQGTSGYTSTDTQYF. CDR3 in DNA: TGTGCCAGCAGCCAAGGGACTAGCGGATACACTAGCACAGATACGCAGTATTTT.

This clone came up once. The V and J genes are TRBV6-4 and TRBJ2-3, with TRBD1 as a possible D gene (5 bases). This CDR3 has 15 residues. V shed 4 bases and J shed 3 bases, with 14 bases lying between them. In germline, CDR1 is MRHNA, CDR2 SNTAGT. Here the CDR3 DNA reads TGTGCCAGCAGTGTCGACAGCAATCCGACAGATACGCAGTATTTT. Translation: CASSVDSNPTDTQYF.

The chain joins TRBV5-1 to TRBJ1-2, with 7 bases identical to TRBD1. CDR3 length: 16 amino acids. Germline assignment: CDR1 SGHRS and CDR2 YFSETQ. J lost 8 bases, V lost 4 bases, and 17 bases had no gene match. CDR3 in DNA: TGCGCCAGCAGCGGCGCCGTAGGCAGGGGGAGTGGAGGCTACACCTTC. As protein: CASSGAVGRGSGGYTF.

In its sample, this clone was seen once. The chain recombines TRBV28 with TRBJ2-1; D gene unclear. Germline V gives CDR1 MDHEN, CDR2 SYDVKM. The CDR3 is 12 amino acids. The ends were cut back, 8 bases at V and 0 bases at J, with 5 bases in the middle. Written as DNA, the CDR3 is TGTGCCAGCCAGAGCTCCTACAATGAGCAGTTCTTC. Translating gives CASQSSYNEQFF.

The chain carries TRBV4-3 and TRBJ1-3, with no clear D. The length of the CDR3 is 17 residues. Deletions cut 5 bases from V and 2 bases from J, with 19 bases between. In germline, CDR1 is LGHNA, CDR2 YSLEER. CDR3 protein: CASSVRYGGRAGNTIYF. In DNA, the CDR3 is TGCGCCAGCAGCGTTAGATATGGAGGTAGGGCTGGAAACACCATATATTTT.

This chain connects TRBV5-1 to TRBJ1-1; TRBD1 matches 8 bases. V shed 7 bases and J 7 bases; nucleotides not matched to a gene: 12. Germline V gives CDR1 SGHRS, CDR2 YFSETQ. CDR3 length: 14 residues. The CDR3 DNA is TGCGCCAGCGCCACAGGGGGGGAAAGAGATGAAGCTTTCTTT. Its protein is CASATGGERDEAFF.

The CDR3 nucleotides read TGTGCCAGCAGCTTATCAGCCTCTGGAAACACCATATATTTT. Amino acids: CASSLSASGNTIYF. The rearrangement uses TRBV7-9 and TRBJ1-3; no definite D call. Trimming took off 2 bases at V and 0 bases at J, with 5 bases between the two ends. The CDR3 runs to 14 residues. Germline CDR1 and CDR2: SEHNR and FQNEAQ (reference sequence). Drawing the rest from reference TRBV7-9 and TRBJ1-3, the complete variable domain is DTGVSQNPRHKITKRGQNVTFRCDPISEHNRLYWYRQTLGQGPEFLTYFQNEAQLEKSRLLSDRFSAERPKGSFSTLEIQRTEQGDSAMYLCASSLSASGNTIYFGEGSWLTVV.

This clone was picked up one time. The chain combines TRBV27 with TRBJ2-7; D is ambiguous. CDR3 size: 15 residues. Trimming removed 0 bases from V and 6 bases from J, with 15 bases in between. Germline V gene data show CDR1 as MNHEY and CDR2 as SMNVEV (reference sequence). The CDR3 bases are TGTGCCAGCAGTTTATCTAGGAGCAGCCTATTCGAGCAGTACTTC. Translation gives CASSLSRSSLFEQYF.

In this sample, this clone turned up once. The rearrangement joins TRBV30 to TRBJ2-1, with TRBD2 matching over 9 bases. Germline trimming cut 3 bases from V and 6 bases from J; bases unmatched to any gene: 9. This CDR3 is 15 amino acids long. Germline CDR1 and CDR2: GTSNPN and SVGIG (reference sequence). CDR3 DNA sequence: TGTGCCTGGAGCCTCGGGACTAGCAGGAGCAATGAGCAGTTCTTC. It is translated as CAWSLGTSRSNEQFF.

The chain combines TRBV10-3 with TRBJ1-1; the match to TRBD1 covers 7 bases. This CDR3 contains 15 residues. Germline values: CDR1 ENHRY, CDR2 SYGVKD. With 1 base clipped from V and 1 base from J, the junction kept 3 bases outside the gene matches. CDR3 loop: CAISELDRPNTEAFF. In DNA form, the CDR3 reads TGTGCCATCAGTGAGTTGGACAGGCCGAACACTGAAGCTTTCTTT.

The V and J genes are TRBV5-1 and TRBJ2-3; 8 positions agree with TRBD2. J was trimmed by 7 bases and V by 4 bases; bases with no gene match: 11. This CDR3 contains 15 residues. Germline CDR1 is SGHRS and CDR2 is YFSETQ. CDR3 DNA: TGCGCCAGCAGCCCTCTAAGCGGGGGTATAAATACGCAGTATTTT. It is translated as CASSPLSGGINTQYF. The full variable domain, rest sourced from reference TRBV5-1 and TRBJ2-3, is KAGVTQTPRYLIKTRGQQVTLSCSPISGHRSVSWYQQTPGQGLQFLFEYFSETQRNKGNFPGRFSGRQFSNSRSEMNVSTLELGDSALYLCASSPLSGGINTQYFGPGTRLTVL.

The chain combines TRBV11-3 with TRBJ1-1; D is undetermined. CDR3 size: 13 residues. Trimming took 5 bases from V and 4 from J, leaving 11 bases between them. The germline V gene encodes CDR1 SGHNT and CDR2 YENEEA. CDR3 protein: CASSATRGTEAFF. The DNA for the CDR3 is TGTGCCAGCAGCGCGACCAGAGGCACTGAAGCTTTCTTT.

The rearrangement links TRBV5-8 to TRBJ1-3; 7 bases fit TRBD1. V lost 3 bases, J lost 0 bases, and 3 bases stayed unmatched. This CDR3 is 15 amino acids long. Germline V CDR1 and CDR2: SGHTS, YDEGEE. This chain's CDR3 is CASSWAGGSGNTIYF. CDR3 DNA sequence: TGTGCCAGCAGCTGGGCAGGGGGCTCTGGAAACACCATATATTTT.

This clone appeared once. The rearrangement links TRBV11-2 to TRBJ1-2, with a tentative D call TRBD1 (5 bases). The CDR3 is made up of 13 amino acids. Trimming removed 5 bases from V and 5 bases from J, with 12 bases in between. Germline V lookup: CDR1 SGHAT, CDR2 FQNNGV. The CDR3 DNA reads TGTGCCAGCAGCCTTAGGACAATGTATGGCTACACCTTC. Its protein product is CASSLRTMYGYTF.

This rearrangement joins TRBV7-9 to TRBJ2-6; 10 bases agree with TRBD2. V trimming: 5 bases; J trimming: 0 bases; junction bases outside the gene matches: 10. The germline gives CDR1 SEHNR, CDR2 FQNEAQ (reference sequence). This CDR3 is 19 amino acids long. The CDR3 coding sequence is TGTGCCAGCAGCAGTCTAGCGGGGGACTCAAGCTCTGGGGCCAACGTCCTGACTTTC. The encoded protein is CASSSLAGDSSSGANVLTF.

The chain has TRBV11-3 and TRBJ2-1, with TRBD2 matching over 9 bases. J lost 0 bases, V lost 5 bases, and 2 bases had no gene match. This CDR3 is built from 15 residues. Germline values: CDR1 SGHNT, CDR2 YENEEA. The CDR3 loop is CASSISGSSYNEQFF. The CDR3 DNA is TGTGCCAGCAGCATTAGCGGGAGCTCCTACAATGAGCAGTTCTTC.

The genes are TRBV10-3 and TRBJ2-7; 12 bases match TRBD2. Germline-derived CDR1 and CDR2 are ENHRY and SYGVKD. This CDR3 is built from 15 residues. J gave up 5 bases and V 7 bases, and 9 bases lay outside the gene matches. In DNA form, the CDR3 reads TGTGCCATCACCCAACTAGCGGGGGGCACGGACGAGCAGTACTTC. Its translation: CAITQLAGGTDEQYF.